This T cell receptor (beta chain) derives from a study of T cells in tuberculosis. Using immunoSEQ multiplex PCR, the repertoire was profiled, and TCRdb retains in-frame clones only, with some absent. The table has 47,000 or so clones, 90% to 95% seen once; the top ten hold under 1.5%. As for time point: new active TB diagnosis, blood taken before or within 7 days of starting treatment. The origin of this receptor is an adult with tuberculosis. This specimen was PBMCs, taken at tuberculosis diagnosis.

In DNA, the CDR3 is TGTGCCAGCAGCTCCCTAGCGGAAAGCCAAGAGACCCAGTACTTC. Translating it yields CASSSLAESQETQYF. The rearrangement links TRBV5-4 to TRBJ2-5; 7 bases align to TRBD2. The CDR3 loop spans 15 amino acids. Germline CDR1 is SGHNT and CDR2 is YYREEE (reference sequence). J was trimmed by 1 base and V by 3 bases; bases with no gene match: 6.